What follows is one T cell receptor (beta chain) and its context. As yet, its antigen is unknown. Described time point: after dendritic cell vaccination, including at tumor progression/relapse. These data are taken from a study of glioma-infiltrating T cells after dendritic cell vaccination. Background on the study: Monocyte-derived dendritic cells, cultured seven days with IL-4 and GM-CSF, were pulsed with autologous tumor lysate. Dendritic cell vaccine was injected intradermally three times, biweekly.

Study-wide results and caveats: The cohort had few patients with full blood and tumor sets.

Profiling relied on immunoSEQ multiplex PCR, and the TCRdb table lists in-frame clones only, not all of them. The sample consists of about 58,000 clones, 85% to 90% of them appearing once. Trimming removed 4 bases from V and 4 bases from J, with 10 bases in between. The germline gives CDR1 SNHLY, CDR2 FYNNEI. CDR3 length equals 13 residues. The receptor's source is a human donor with glioblastoma. The chain recombines TRBV2 with TRBJ1-1; no firm D call. The sequencing used blood, collected after dendritic cell vaccination. CDR3 region: CASSGGDGTEAFF. CDR3 nucleotide sequence: TGTGCCAGCAGTGGAGGAGACGGCACTGAAGCTTTCTTT.